A single sample gave rise to the 7 T cell receptor beta chains below, sequenced in a study of CD8+CD57+ T cells in acquired aplastic anemia. Genomic DNA, serving as template, underwent TCR beta VDJ and CDR3 profiling. TCRdb fed the reads into MiXCR, producing one record per CDR3 protein. The sample contains 250,000 to 300,000 distinct CDR3 sequences, around 60% of which appear only once. The sample consisted of sorted CD4+, CD8+, or CD8+CD57+ T cells (not recorded which) from PBMCs. These receptors originate from a human donor with severe aplastic anemia or a healthy control (not recorded which).

This chain joins TRBV7-9 and TRBJ2-3, with 7 bases lining up with TRBD2. CDR1 and CDR2 from the germline V gene are SEHNR and FQNEAQ (reference sequence). The CDR3 is made up of 15 amino acids. V gave up 8 bases and J gave up 4 bases; unmatched junction bases: 12. The CDR3 loop is CASVLLAQGADTQYF. CDR3 coding DNA: TGTGCCAGCGTACTACTAGCGCAAGGGGCAGATACGCAGTATTTT. The full variable domain, with the rest looked up from reference TRBV7-9 and TRBJ2-3, is DTGVSQNPRHKITKRGQNVTFRCDPISEHNRLYWYRQTLGQGPEFLTYFQNEAQLEKSRLLSDRFSAERPKGSFSTLEIQRTEQGDSAMYLCASVLLAQGADTQYFGPGTRLTVL.

With respect to this clonotype: A much larger clonotype is one base distant, so this may be a read error. This chain connects TRBV14 to TRBJ2-7; D uncertain. The germline V and J ends were trimmed by 4 bases and 7 bases, with 17 bases remaining between them. Looked up from germline, CDR1 is SGHDN and CDR2 is FVKESK. This CDR3 contains 14 residues. CDR3: CASSPFQVPGEQYF. CDR3 nucleotides: TGTGCCAGCAGCCCCTTTCAGGTCCCAGGTGAGCAGTACTTC.

This clonotype was detected a few times. This chain joins TRBV10-3 and TRBJ1-2, with 8 bases fitting TRBD1. V was clipped by 5 bases and J by 8 bases; unmatched bases: 4. CDR3 length: 12 residues. The germline V gene has CDR1 ENHRY and CDR2 SYGVKD. CDR3 in DNA: TGTGCCATCAGTTCAGGGGGCCACGGCTACACCTTC. Translating it yields CAISSGGHGYTF.

The chain carries TRBV6-5 and TRBJ1-5; 10 nucleotides align to TRBD1. CDR1 is MNHEY and CDR2 is SVGAGI in the germline V gene. The CDR3 sequence is 14 residues long. The J segment lost 7 bases and the V segment lost 5 bases, leaving 5 bases of the junction unmatched. This CDR3 reads CASSRTGGGQPQHF. As DNA, the CDR3 is TGTGCCAGCAGTAGGACAGGGGGAGGCCAGCCCCAGCATTTT.

About this clonotype itself: A single base separates this from a much larger clone, so it may be a read error. This sequence joins TRBV5-6 and TRBJ1-4; 7 bases map to TRBD1. Germline loops: CDR1 SGHDT, CDR2 YYEEEE. Losses at the gene ends were 0 bases for V and 7 bases for J; bases not matched to a gene: 6. This CDR3 contains 15 residues. In DNA, the CDR3 is TGTGCCAGCAGCTTGGCGGGGACAGAGGGTGAAAAACTGTTTTTT. Protein: CASSLAGTEGEKLFF. Looking up the rest from reference TRBV5-6 and TRBJ1-4 gives the full variable domain: DAGVTQSPTHLIKTRGQQVTLRCSPKSGHDTVSWYQQALGQGPQFIFQYYEEEERQRGNFPDRFSGHQFPNYSSELNVNALLLGDSALYLCASSLAGTEGEKLFFGSGTQLSVL.

The V gene is TRBV2, the J gene TRBJ1-2; perhaps TRBD1 as D (5 bases). The CDR3 runs to 16 residues. Germline lookup yields CDR1 SNHLY and CDR2 FYNNEI. The V end lost 0 bases, the J end lost 0 bases, and 11 bases lay between the germline ends. DNA for the CDR3: TGTGCCAGCAGTGAAGCCCAGGCGACAGCTAACTATGGCTACACCTTC. It yields the protein CASSEAQATANYGYTF.

The gene calls are TRBV7-7 and TRBJ2-1; TRBD2 might be the D (5 bases). CDR3 length: 14 amino acids. Germline V gives CDR1 SSHAT, CDR2 FNYEAQ (reference sequence). V shed 5 bases and J shed 3 bases, with 11 bases lying between them. The CDR3 loop reads CASSPAGHYNEQFF. In DNA, the CDR3 is TGTGCCAGCAGCCCGGCGGGCCACTACAATGAGCAGTTCTTC.